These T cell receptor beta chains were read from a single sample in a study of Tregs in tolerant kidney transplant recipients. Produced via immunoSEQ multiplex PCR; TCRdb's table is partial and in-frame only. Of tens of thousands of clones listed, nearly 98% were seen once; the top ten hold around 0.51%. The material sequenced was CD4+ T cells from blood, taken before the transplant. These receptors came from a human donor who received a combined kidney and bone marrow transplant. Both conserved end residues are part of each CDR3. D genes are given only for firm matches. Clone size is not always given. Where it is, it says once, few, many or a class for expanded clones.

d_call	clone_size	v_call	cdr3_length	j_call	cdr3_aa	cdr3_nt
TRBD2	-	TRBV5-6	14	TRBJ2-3	CASSFGGEGDTQYF	TGTGCCAGCAGCTTTGGAGGGGAGGGAGATACGCAGTATTTT
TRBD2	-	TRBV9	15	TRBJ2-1	CASSASGRYYNEQFF	TGTGCCAGCAGCGCTAGCGGGAGGTACTACAATGAGCAGTTCTTC
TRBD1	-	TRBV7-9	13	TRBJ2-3	CASSFNRDRTQYF	TGTGCCAGCAGCTTCAACCGGGACAGGACGCAGTATTTT
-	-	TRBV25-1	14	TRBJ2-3	CASPLALYTDTQYF	TGTGCCAGCCCGCTAGCCTTATACACAGATACGCAGTATTTT
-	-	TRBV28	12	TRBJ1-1	CASSNLITEAFF	TGTGCCAGCAGCAATCTAATTACTGAAGCTTTCTTT
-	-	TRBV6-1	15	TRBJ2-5	CANLLGTPIQETQYF	TGTGCCAACCTACTAGGGACACCTATTCAAGAGACCCAGTACTTC
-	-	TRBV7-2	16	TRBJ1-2	CASSLVGNRGNYGYTF	TGTGCCAGCAGCTTAGTCGGCAACCGGGGGAACTATGGCTACACCTTC
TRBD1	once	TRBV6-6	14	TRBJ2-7	CASSYSGGDYEQYF	TGTGCCAGCAGTTACTCAGGGGGCGACTACGAGCAGTACTTC
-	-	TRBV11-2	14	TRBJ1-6	CASSLETRIAPLHF	TGTGCCAGCAGCTTAGAGACCAGGATAGCGCCCCTCCACTTT
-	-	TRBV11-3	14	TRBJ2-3	CASSSSRAAGTQYF	TGTGCCAGCAGCTCGTCCCGGGCGGCGGGTACGCAGTATTTT
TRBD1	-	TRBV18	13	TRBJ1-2	CASSSTGAPGYTF	TGTGCCAGCTCGTCGACAGGGGCCCCTGGCTACACCTTC
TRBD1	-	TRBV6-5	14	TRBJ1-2	CASSPTWTGWGYTF	TGTGCCAGCAGCCCCACTTGGACAGGGTGGGGCTACACCTTC
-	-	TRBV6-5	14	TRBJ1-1	CASSYSRQNTEAFF	TGTGCCAGCAGTTACTCCAGGCAGAACACTGAAGCTTTCTTT
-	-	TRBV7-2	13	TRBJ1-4	CASSSQFDEKLFF	TGTGCCAGCAGCTCCCAATTTGATGAAAAACTGTTTTTT
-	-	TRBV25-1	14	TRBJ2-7	CASSEPSRTYEQYF	TGTGCCAGCAGTGAACCTAGCCGAACCTACGAGCAGTACTTC
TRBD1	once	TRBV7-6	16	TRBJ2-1	CASSLGSRDRGNEQFF	TGTGCCAGCAGCTTAGGATCCCGGGACAGGGGAAATGAGCAGTTCTTC
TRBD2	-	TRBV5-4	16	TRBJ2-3	CASSLGAGVITDTQYF	TGTGCCAGCAGCTTGGGAGCGGGGGTAATCACAGATACGCAGTATTTT
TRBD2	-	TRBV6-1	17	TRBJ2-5	CASSGGTSGGIQETQYF	TGTGCCAGCAGTGGCGGGACTAGCGGGGGAATACAAGAGACCCAGTACTTC
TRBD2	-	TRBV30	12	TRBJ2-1	CAWSASGSKQFF	TGTGCCTGGAGTGCTAGCGGGAGTAAGCAGTTCTTC
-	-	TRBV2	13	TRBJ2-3	CASSEGLADTQYF	TGTGCCAGCAGTGAAGGTCTAGCAGATACGCAGTATTTT
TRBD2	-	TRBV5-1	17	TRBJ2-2	CASSLGPSGSNTGELFF	TGCGCCAGCAGCTTGGGACCTAGCGGGTCGAACACCGGGGAGCTGTTTTTT
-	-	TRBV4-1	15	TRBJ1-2	CASSQGPTVSYGYTF	TGCGCCAGCAGCCAAGGTCCCACAGTTTCCTATGGCTACACCTTC
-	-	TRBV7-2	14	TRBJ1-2	CASSLGLRIGGYTF	TGTGCCAGCAGCTTAGGACTAAGAATTGGTGGCTACACCTTC
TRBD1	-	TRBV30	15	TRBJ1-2	CAWSPFGTGRYGYTF	TGTGCCTGGAGCCCTTTCGGGACAGGGCGCTATGGCTACACCTTC
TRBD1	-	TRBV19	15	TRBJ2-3	CASRGQGLITDTQYF	TGTGCCAGTAGGGGACAGGGGCTTATCACAGATACGCAGTATTTT
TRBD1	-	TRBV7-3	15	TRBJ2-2	CASRILQGAAGELFF	TGTGCCAGCAGGATATTACAGGGGGCCGCGGGGGAGCTGTTTTTT
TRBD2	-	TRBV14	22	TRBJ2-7	CASSQELPGLASPTRGIYEQYF	TGTGCCAGCAGCCAAGAACTACCCGGACTAGCTAGTCCTACGAGAGGGATCTACGAGCAGTACTTC
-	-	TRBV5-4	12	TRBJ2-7	CASRSGGYEQYF	TGTGCCAGCAGGTCCGGGGGCTACGAGCAGTACTTC
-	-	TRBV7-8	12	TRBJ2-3	CASSLSTDTQYF	TGTGCCAGCAGCCTGAGCACAGATACGCAGTATTTT
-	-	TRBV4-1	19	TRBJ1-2	CASSLTTTPEEGLNYGYTF	TGCGCCAGCAGCCTTACCACGACCCCCGAAGAGGGTTTAAACTATGGCTACACCTTC
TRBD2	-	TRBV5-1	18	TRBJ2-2	CASSPGLAGDSNTGELFF	TGCGCCAGCAGCCCTGGTTTAGCGGGGGACTCGAACACCGGGGAGCTGTTTTTT
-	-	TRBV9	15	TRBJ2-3	CASSVGGFASDTQYF	TGTGCCAGCAGCGTTGGAGGGTTTGCCTCAGATACGCAGTATTTT
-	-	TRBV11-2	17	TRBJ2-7	CASSPRLGTFNSYEQYF	TGTGCCAGCAGTCCCCGTTTGGGGACATTTAACTCCTACGAGCAGTACTTC
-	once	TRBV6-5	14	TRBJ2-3	CAIGETLGTDTQYF	TGTGCCATTGGGGAAACACTAGGCACAGATACGCAGTATTTT
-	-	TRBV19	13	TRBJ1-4	CASRWGGDEKLFF	TGTGCCAGTAGATGGGGGGGGGATGAAAAACTGTTTTTT
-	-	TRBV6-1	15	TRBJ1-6	CASSPLVGRNSPLHF	TGTGCCAGCAGTCCCTTGGTGGGGAGAAATTCACCCCTCCACTTT
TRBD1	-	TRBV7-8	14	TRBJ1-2	CASSLKQGAGGYTF	TGTGCCAGCAGCTTAAAACAGGGGGCTGGAGGCTACACCTTC
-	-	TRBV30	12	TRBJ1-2	CAWTGPHYGYTF	TGTGCCTGGACAGGGCCCCACTATGGCTACACCTTC
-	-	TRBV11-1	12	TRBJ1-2	CASSAQGYGYTF	TGTGCCAGCAGCGCCCAGGGGTATGGCTACACCTTC
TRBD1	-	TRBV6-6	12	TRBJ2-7	CASRAQGGEQYF	TGTGCCAGCAGGGCACAGGGGGGCGAGCAGTACTTC
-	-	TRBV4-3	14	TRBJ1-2	CASSQARGHSGYTF	TGCGCCAGCAGCCAAGCCCGGGGACATTCTGGCTACACCTTC